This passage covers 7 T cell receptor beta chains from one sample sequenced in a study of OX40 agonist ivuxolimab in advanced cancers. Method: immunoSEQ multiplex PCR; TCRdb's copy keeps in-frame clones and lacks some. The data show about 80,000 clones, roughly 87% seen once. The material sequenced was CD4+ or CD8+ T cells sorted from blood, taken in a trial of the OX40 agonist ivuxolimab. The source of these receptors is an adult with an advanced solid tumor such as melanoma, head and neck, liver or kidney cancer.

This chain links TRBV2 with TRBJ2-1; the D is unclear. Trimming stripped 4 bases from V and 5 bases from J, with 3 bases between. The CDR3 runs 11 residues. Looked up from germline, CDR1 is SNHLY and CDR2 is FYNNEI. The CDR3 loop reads CASSVNNEQFF. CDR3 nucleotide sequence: TGTGCCAGCAGTGTGAACAATGAGCAGTTCTTC.

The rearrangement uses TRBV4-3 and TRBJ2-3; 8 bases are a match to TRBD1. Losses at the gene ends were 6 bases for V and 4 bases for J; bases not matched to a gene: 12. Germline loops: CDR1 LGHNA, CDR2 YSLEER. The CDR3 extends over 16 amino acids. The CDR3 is CASRQRGAGGSDTQYF. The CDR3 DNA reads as TGCGCCAGCAGACAGAGAGGGGCAGGGGGCTCAGATACGCAGTATTTT.

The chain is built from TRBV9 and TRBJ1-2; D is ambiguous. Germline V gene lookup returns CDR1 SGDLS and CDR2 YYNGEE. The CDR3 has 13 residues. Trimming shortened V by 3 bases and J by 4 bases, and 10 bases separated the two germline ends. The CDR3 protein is CASSEPGVYGYTF. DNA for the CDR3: TGTGCCAGCAGCGAGCCGGGAGTCTATGGCTACACCTTC.

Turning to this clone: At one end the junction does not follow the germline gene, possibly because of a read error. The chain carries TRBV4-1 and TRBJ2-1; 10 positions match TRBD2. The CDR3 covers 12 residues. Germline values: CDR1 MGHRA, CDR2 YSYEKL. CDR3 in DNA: TGCGCCAGCAGCCTAGCGGGGGGCTCCAGTATCTTC. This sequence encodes CASSLAGGSSIF.

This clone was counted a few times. The CDR3 sequence is CASNPGLAFEQYF. Written as DNA, the CDR3 is TGTGCCAGTAACCCGGGACTAGCTTTCGAGCAGTACTTC. The gene calls are TRBV19 and TRBJ2-7; 9 bases are shared with TRBD2. Germline V gives CDR1 LNHDA, CDR2 SQIVND (reference sequence). The CDR3 runs to 13 residues. The J segment lost 6 bases and the V segment lost 7 bases, leaving 7 bases of the junction unmatched. The entire variable domain, with the rest obtained from reference TRBV19 and TRBJ2-7, is as follows: DGGITQSPKYLFRKEGQNVTLSCEQNLNHDAMYWYRQDPGQGLRLIYYSQIVNDFQKGDIAEGYSVSREKKESFPLTVTSAQKNPTAFYLCASNPGLAFEQYFGPGTRLTVT.

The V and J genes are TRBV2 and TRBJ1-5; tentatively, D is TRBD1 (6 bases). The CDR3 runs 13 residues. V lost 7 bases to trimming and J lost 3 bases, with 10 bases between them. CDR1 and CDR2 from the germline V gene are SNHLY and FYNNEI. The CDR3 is CASTGATNQPQHF. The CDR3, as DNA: TGTGCCAGCACAGGGGCTACCAATCAGCCCCAGCATTTT.

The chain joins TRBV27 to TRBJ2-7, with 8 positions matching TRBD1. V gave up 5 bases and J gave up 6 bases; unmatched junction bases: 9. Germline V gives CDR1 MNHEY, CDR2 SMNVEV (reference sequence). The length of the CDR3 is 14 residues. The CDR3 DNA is TGTGCCAGCAGTCCCCGGGACAGGTATAGCGAGCAGTACTTC. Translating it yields CASSPRDRYSEQYF.